The 15 T cell receptor beta chains below all came from one sample that was sequenced in a study of OX40 agonist ivuxolimab in advanced cancers. Method: immunoSEQ multiplex PCR; TCRdb's copy keeps in-frame clones and lacks some. Counted here are roughly 10,000 clones, roughly nine tenths occurring once; the ten biggest clones make up about 16%. This specimen consisted of CD4+ or CD8+ T cells sorted from blood, obtained in a trial of the OX40 agonist ivuxolimab. These receptors came from an adult with an advanced solid tumor such as melanoma, head and neck, liver or kidney cancer.

The chain couples TRBV5-4 to TRBJ1-1; 7 nucleotides match TRBD1. The J segment lost 4 bases and the V segment lost 2 bases, leaving 8 bases of the junction unmatched. CDR1 is SGHNT and CDR2 is YYREEE in the germline V gene (reference sequence). There are 15 residues in the CDR3. The DNA of the CDR3 is TGTGCCAGCAGCTTCTTGGGCAGGGGGGGCACTGAAGCTTTCTTT. Protein product: CASSFLGRGGTEAFF.

The chain has TRBV28 and TRBJ2-5, with TRBD1 matching over 8 bases. The CDR3 contains 14 residues. In germline, CDR1 is MDHEN, CDR2 SYDVKM. V was clipped by 8 bases and J by 7 bases; unmatched bases: 12. CDR3 in DNA: TGTGCCAGCGAAACCGGACAGGGTAGGGGGACCCAGTACTTC. Translation gives CASETGQGRGTQYF.

This chain joins TRBV28 and TRBJ1-1; D not certain. V gave up 6 bases and J gave up 0 bases, with 11 bases separating them. Germline values: CDR1 MDHEN, CDR2 SYDVKM. The CDR3 runs to 14 residues. In DNA, the CDR3 is TGTGCCAGCAGGATGGACGGTCTGAACACTGAAGCTTTCTTT. Its translation: CASRMDGLNTEAFF.

V and J are TRBV27 and TRBJ2-3, with TRBD2 matching 8 bases. V gave up 4 bases and J gave up 3 bases; unmatched junction bases: 3. Germline CDR1 and CDR2: MNHEY and SMNVEV (reference sequence). The CDR3 has 14 amino acids. This CDR3 reads CASSSQRETDTQYF. The CDR3 DNA reads TGTGCCAGCAGTTCCCAGCGGGAGACAGATACGCAGTATTTT.

This clone was observed once. V usage is TRBV9 and J usage is TRBJ2-1; the D gene could be TRBD1 or TRBD2 (6 bases each). Between the trimmed V and J ends, which lost 6 bases and 9 bases, there was a span of 19 bases. This CDR3 spans 14 amino acids. From germline, CDR1 is SGDLS and CDR2 YYNGEE. This CDR3 is CASTPGAEPGEQFF. The CDR3 coding sequence is TGTGCCAGCACCCCGGGGGCGGAACCCGGTGAGCAGTTCTTC.

The V call is TRBV6-1, the J call TRBJ1-1; no definite D call. Trimming removed 7 bases at V and 1 base at J, with 13 bases between. Germline values: CDR1 MNHNS, CDR2 SASEGT. CDR3 size: 14 residues. The CDR3 reads CASIRAQGNTEAFF. The DNA for the CDR3 is TGTGCCAGCATACGAGCACAAGGGAACACTGAAGCTTTCTTT.

This clone showed up just once. V gene TRBV4-1 combines with J gene TRBJ1-1; a weak D match, TRBD1 (5 bases). Germline V CDR1 and CDR2: MGHRA, YSYEKL. The CDR3 contains 14 residues. Trimming took off 0 bases at V and 10 bases at J, with 15 bases between the two ends. CDR3 sequence (DNA): TGCGCCAGCAGCCAAGATCCCTCCGGGAGGGGAGCTTTCTTT. It is translated as CASSQDPSGRGAFF.

The J gene is TRBJ2-5, the V gene TRBV10-3; 8 nucleotides align to TRBD2. The CDR3 is 13 residues long. The germline gives CDR1 ENHRY, CDR2 SYGVKD. Trimming cost V 8 bases and J 5 bases; bases outside gene matches: 7. The CDR3 nucleotides read TGTGCCATCTCGGAAGCGGGGGTGGAGACCCAGTACTTC. This sequence encodes CAISEAGVETQYF.

The chain uses TRBV7-9 and TRBJ2-7; possible D gene TRBD2, 6 bases. The germline V gene has CDR1 SEHNR and CDR2 FQNEAQ (reference sequence). Trimming left V 5 bases short and J 1 base short, with 15 bases between. CDR3 length: 15 amino acids. The chain's CDR3 is CASSLPGGVSYEQYF. Written as DNA, the CDR3 is TGTGCCAGCAGCCTTCCGGGCGGGGTGTCCTACGAGCAGTACTTC.

This sequence joins TRBV27 and TRBJ1-1, with 7 bases that match TRBD1. Trimming removed 6 bases from V and 4 bases from J; junction bases left unmatched: 8. Germline V gene data show CDR1 as MNHEY and CDR2 as SMNVEV (reference sequence). This CDR3 spans 14 amino acids. The CDR3 DNA is TGTGCCAGCAGGAAGACAGGGCGGGGCACTGAAGCTTTCTTT. Translated, it gives CASRKTGRGTEAFF.

The gene calls are TRBV27 and TRBJ1-2; tentative D call: TRBD1 (6 bases). V lost 1 base and J lost 8, with 14 bases in between. CDR1 is MNHEY and CDR2 is SMNVEV in the germline V gene (reference sequence). This CDR3 contains 14 residues. CDR3 coding DNA: TGTGCCAGCAGTTTATTTTCAGGGGCGCACGGCTACACCTTC. Translating it yields CASSLFSGAHGYTF.

This chain uses TRBV6-5 with TRBJ1-2, with 8 bases fitting TRBD1. Per germline, CDR1 MNHEY and CDR2 SVGAGI. CDR3 length: 15 residues. V gave up 6 bases and J gave up 4 bases; unmatched junction bases: 10. The CDR3 DNA follows: TGTGCCAGCAGCCACGATTTGGGACAGGTCTATGGCTACACCTTC. It encodes CASSHDLGQVYGYTF.

The chain uses TRBV6-6 and TRBJ2-7; D gene unclear. V was pared by 6 bases and J by 6 bases, with 18 bases between. The CDR3 has 14 residues. The germline gives CDR1 MNHNY, CDR2 SVGAGI (reference sequence). The CDR3 DNA is TGTGCCAGCAGCCCGATCGCAATCACGGGCGAGCAGTACTTC. Translation: CASSPIAITGEQYF.

Here the CDR3 DNA reads TGTGCCAGCAGTTTTAAAGGGACAGGGGTTTCGGCCCAGTACTTC. Amino acid sequence: CASSFKGTGVSAQYF. This chain joins TRBV28 and TRBJ2-5, with TRBD1 matching over 10 bases. CDR1 is MDHEN and CDR2 is SYDVKM in the germline V gene. The CDR3 contains 15 residues. Trimming cost V 3 bases and J 9 bases; bases outside gene matches: 10. The entire variable domain, with the rest obtained from reference TRBV28 and TRBJ2-5, is as follows: DVKVTQSSRYLVKRTGEKVFLECVQDMDHENMFWYRQDPGLGLRLIYFSYDVKMKEKGDIPEGYSVSREKKERFSLILESASTNQTSMYLCASSFKGTGVSAQYFGPGTRLLVL.

The chain employs TRBV5-6 and TRBJ2-5, with TRBD2 as a possible D gene (6 bases). Trimming left V 7 bases short and J 7 bases short, with 20 bases between. The CDR3 extends over 14 amino acids. Germline values: CDR1 SGHDT, CDR2 YYEEEE. This CDR3 is CASDGVASGGTQYF. The CDR3 DNA sequence: TGTGCCAGCGATGGAGTGGCATCCGGGGGGACCCAGTACTTC.